This TCR gamma chain was profiled in a study of gamma-delta T cells after stem cell transplantation. With CATT, TCRdb re-called clones from the RT-PCR reads. Of 350 to 450 gamma-chain clones detected, under 65% appear once; the ten largest clones hold around 40%. The CDR3 loop spans 16 amino acids. The J gene was identified as TRGJP, and no V gene was called. This TCR derives from a human donor. It is not recorded whose cells these are; they may come from a transplant donor. The sample consisted of gamma-delta T cells. The CDR3 loop reads CALWETQELGKKIKVF. CDR3 nucleotide sequence: TGTGCCTTGTGGGAGACACAAGAGTTGGGCAAAAAAATCAAGGTATTT.